This note documents a single T cell receptor beta chain sequence. This record comes from a study of stem cell transplantation in POMP-related autoinflammatory disease. V gave up 4 bases and J gave up 0 bases; unmatched junction bases: 0. This CDR3 has 14 amino acids. Germline V gene sequence: CDR1 SNHLY, CDR2 FYNNEI. Profiled with immunoSEQ multiplex PCR; TCRdb holds only in-frame clones, not every one. The data show some 65,000 clones, with just over 90% seen just once and about 0.69% held by the top ten. This sequence was found in a human patient with POMP-related autoinflammation and immune dysregulation (PRAID). Some T cells may be transferred from the graft donor. The chain combines TRBV2 with TRBJ2-1; 7 bases agree with TRBD2. Sequenced material: CD4+ T cells from PBMCs, taken after stem cell transplantation. The CDR3 DNA reads TGTGCCAGCAGTGGCGGGGGCTCCTACAATGAGCAGTTCTTC. Protein sequence: CASSGGGSYNEQFF.